These 28 T cell receptor beta chains share one sample of origin, sequenced in a study of T cell responses to AZD1222 COVID-19 vaccine. Only in-frame clones appear in the TCRdb table, and some are missing; sequencing was by immunoSEQ multiplex PCR. The sample shows 100,000 to 150,000 clones, approximately 85% of them seen only once. The material sequenced was peripheral blood, taken 28 days after the second AZD1222 dose. These receptors all stem from an adult who received the AZD1222 COVID-19 vaccine.

The V and J genes are TRBV3-1 (or the pseudogene TRBV3-2) and TRBJ1-1; D gene uncertain. Looked up from germline, CDR1 is LGHDT and CDR2 is YNNKEL (reference sequence). The CDR3 has 16 amino acids. The ends were cut back, 1 base at V and 0 bases at J, with 12 bases in the middle. In nucleotides, the CDR3 is TGTGCCAGCAGCCAAGCTCCCTCGGTCCTGAACACTGAAGCTTTCTTT. As protein: CASSQAPSVLNTEAFF.

On this clone itself: This may be a read error, as it is one base from a much larger clone. V gene TRBV7-2 combines with J gene TRBJ2-3; D gene uncertain. V was pared by 5 bases and J by 0 bases, with 3 bases between. Germline assignment: CDR1 SGHTA and CDR2 FQGNSA. The CDR3 is 12 amino acids. DNA of the CDR3: TGTGCCAGCAGCCCGAGCACAGATACGCAGTATTTT. It specifies CASSPSTDTQYF.

The gene calls are TRBV6-2 or TRBV6-3 and TRBJ2-7, with D tentatively TRBD2 (7 bases). CDR3 size: 14 residues. V lost 2 bases, J lost 4 bases, and 12 bases lay in between. Germline V gene data show CDR1 as MNHEY and CDR2 as SVGEGT. CDR3 residues: CASSYRGGAYEQYF. The DNA for the CDR3 is TGTGCCAGCAGTTACCGCGGGGGCGCTTACGAGCAGTACTTC.

The chain employs TRBV20-1 and TRBJ1-4, with unresolved D. Germline loops: CDR1 DFQATT, CDR2 SNEGSKA (reference sequence). Trimming pared 3 bases from V and 10 bases from J, leaving 15 bases between. The CDR3 consists of 13 residues. The CDR3 DNA sequence: TGCAGTGCTAGTGTGGCCAACGGGGTAAAACTGTTTTTT. As protein: CSASVANGVKLFF.

This chain links TRBV15 with TRBJ2-1; the match to TRBD1 covers 9 bases. CDR1 and CDR2 from the germline V gene are LNHNV and YYDKDF (reference sequence). V was pared by 2 bases and J by 1 base, with 6 bases of the junction left unmatched. The CDR3 sequence is 17 residues long. CDR3 sequence (DNA): TGTGCCACCAGCAGACACCGAGGGACAGGGTCCTACAATGAGCAGTTCTTC. This translates into CATSRHRGTGSYNEQFF.

V is TRBV28 and J is TRBJ2-2, with TRBD1 matching 9 bases. Germline CDR1 is MDHEN and CDR2 is SYDVKM. After removal of 7 bases from V and 4 bases from J, the junction contained 10 bases not matched to a gene. This CDR3 is 16 amino acids long. CDR3 DNA sequence: TGTGCCAGCAATCCCAACGGACAGGGGACCACCGGGGAGCTGTTTTTT. Translating it yields CASNPNGQGTTGELFF.

This chain uses TRBV20-1 with TRBJ2-3; a weak D match, TRBD1 (5 bases). From germline, CDR1 is DFQATT and CDR2 SNEGSKA (reference sequence). V was trimmed by 3 bases and J by 4 bases, leaving 8 bases between them. The CDR3 consists of 12 residues. In DNA, the CDR3 is TGCAGTGCTAGTAAGGGGCCAGATACGCAGTATTTT. Translated: CSASKGPDTQYF.

This chain connects TRBV29-1 to TRBJ1-2; 7 nucleotides match TRBD1. Germline lookup yields CDR1 SQVTM and CDR2 ANQGSEA. Losses at the gene ends were 0 bases for V and 7 bases for J; bases not matched to a gene: 11. This CDR3 spans 15 amino acids. In nucleotides, the CDR3 is TGCAGCGTTGAAGATCCAGGGGGGGCGCGGATTGGCTACACCTTC. This gives the protein CSVEDPGGARIGYTF.

The V gene is TRBV11-3, the J gene TRBJ2-5; 8 positions match TRBD1. Germline V gene sequence: CDR1 SGHNT, CDR2 YENEEA. With V trimmed by 5 bases and J by 5 bases, 7 bases remained unmatched. This CDR3 has 14 residues. The CDR3 DNA reads as TGTGCCAGCAGCCCAGGCGACAGGGGTGAGACCCAGTACTTC. Its protein product is CASSPGDRGETQYF.

J is TRBJ2-7 and V is TRBV21-1; TRBD1 was called by the table and not checked on the DNA. TRBV21-1 represents a pseudogene. CDR3 length: 14 amino acids. CDR3 coding DNA: TGTGCCAGCAGCGCTTTTGGACAGGGCGGCGAGCAGTACTTC. It specifies CASSAFGQGGEQYF.

This chain connects TRBV7-2 to TRBJ1-5; 12 positions match TRBD1. V gave up 5 bases and J gave up 7 bases; unmatched junction bases: 9. The V gene's germline CDR1 is SGHTA and CDR2 FQGNSA. The CDR3 covers 16 residues. CDR3 amino acids: CASSKSGTGGGQPQHF. For the CDR3, the DNA is TGTGCCAGCAGCAAATCCGGGACAGGGGGCGGGCAGCCCCAGCATTTT.

The rearrangement uses TRBV11-1 and TRBJ1-1; 8 bases fit TRBD1. The CDR3 contains 14 residues. Germline CDR1 and CDR2: SGHAT and FQDESV (reference sequence). V shed 3 bases and J 3 bases; nucleotides not matched to a gene: 3. The CDR3 reads CASSLVTGDTEAFF. CDR3 coding DNA: TGTGCCAGCAGCTTGGTGACAGGGGACACTGAAGCTTTCTTT.

The rearrangement joins TRBV9 to TRBJ2-3; 8 nucleotides line up with TRBD2. CDR1 is SGDLS, CDR2 YYNGEE, per germline. The CDR3 runs to 17 residues. The J segment lost 1 base and the V segment lost 3 bases, leaving 10 bases of the junction unmatched. DNA for the CDR3: TGTGCCAGCAGCGCTGTCGGGGGGGCCGGAGGCACAGATACGCAGTATTTT. Its translation is CASSAVGGAGGTDTQYF.

The chain couples TRBV6-5 to TRBJ1-2; D is undetermined. CDR3 length: 12 residues. Deletions cut 11 bases from V and 2 bases from J, with 12 bases between. Germline assignment: CDR1 MNHEY and CDR2 SVGAGI. The DNA of the CDR3 is TGTGCCGCTTCCCGGGTAAACTATGGCTACACCTTC. This encodes CAASRVNYGYTF.

This clone was observed a single time. Other DNA sequences in this specimen translate into the identical CDR3. The rearrangement uses TRBV12-3 or TRBV12-4 and TRBJ1-1; no firm D call. V gave up 5 bases and J gave up 1 base, with 8 bases separating them. The CDR3 spans 13 residues. This chain's CDR3 is CASSRQENTEAFF. CDR3 DNA sequence: TGTGCCAGCAGTCGACAAGAGAACACTGAAGCTTTCTTT.

The chain combines TRBV5-8 with TRBJ1-2; 7 positions match TRBD1. With 2 bases clipped from V and 0 bases from J, the junction kept 4 bases outside the gene matches. CDR3 length: 15 amino acids. Germline CDR1 and CDR2: SGHTS and YDEGEE. For the CDR3, the DNA is TGTGCCAGCAGCTTTAGGGACAGAGCTAACTATGGCTACACCTTC. It specifies CASSFRDRANYGYTF.

The rearrangement uses TRBV29-1 and TRBJ2-3; 9 bases line up with TRBD1. With V trimmed by 6 bases and J by 2 bases, 9 bases remained unmatched. Germline CDR1 and CDR2: SQVTM and ANQGSEA. The CDR3 has 15 residues. The CDR3 sequence: CSVLKDRGDTDTQYF. CDR3 coding DNA: TGCAGCGTCCTCAAGGACAGGGGAGACACAGATACGCAGTATTTT.

This rearrangement joins TRBV11-2 to TRBJ1-6, with D possibly matching TRBD1 (5 bases). CDR3 length: 14 amino acids. Trimming pared 4 bases from V and 7 bases from J, leaving 11 bases between. Germline V gene lookup returns CDR1 SGHAT and CDR2 FQNNGV. The CDR3 loop is CASSSTQGNSPLHF. CDR3 DNA sequence: TGTGCCAGCAGCTCTACTCAGGGAAATTCACCCCTCCACTTT.

The chain employs TRBV2 and TRBJ1-5, with D possibly being TRBD1 (5 bases). Germline CDR1 is SNHLY and CDR2 is FYNNEI. V was trimmed by 2 bases and J by 6 bases, leaving 14 bases between them. The CDR3 totals 15 residues. As DNA, the CDR3 is TGTGCCAGCAGTGAATATGGGGCAGGGATTCAGCCCCAGCATTTT. It specifies CASSEYGAGIQPQHF.

This clone has only a few counts. V and J are TRBV7-2 and TRBJ2-1, with D possibly being TRBD1 (6 bases). CDR1 SGHTA and CDR2 FQGNSA come from the germline V gene. This CDR3 region has 14 residues. The ends were cut back, 0 bases at V and 12 bases at J, with 15 bases in the middle. The CDR3 is CASSLAQGARLQFF. As DNA, the CDR3 is TGTGCCAGCAGCTTAGCACAGGGAGCGCGCCTGCAGTTCTTC.

The chain employs TRBV7-3 and TRBJ1-6; no clear D gene. Germline V CDR1 and CDR2: SGHTA, FQGTGA. This CDR3 comprises 15 residues. V was pared by 5 bases and J by 7 bases, with 15 bases between. The CDR3 loop is CASSASTSSNSPLHF. CDR3 nucleotide sequence: TGTGCCAGCAGCGCGTCGACTAGCTCCAATTCACCCCTCCACTTT.

This rearrangement joins TRBV19 to TRBJ2-7; D is tentatively TRBD1 or TRBD2 (5 bases each). The CDR3 runs 12 residues. Germline V lookup: CDR1 LNHDA, CDR2 SQIVND (reference sequence). Trimming removed 8 bases at V and 4 bases at J, with 12 bases between. This chain's CDR3 is CASRGTSYEQYF. DNA of the CDR3: TGTGCCAGTCGAGGGACCTCTTACGAGCAGTACTTC.

The rearrangement uses TRBV5-1 and TRBJ1-4; possibly TRBD1 for D (5 bases). CDR3 length: 14 amino acids. The V and J ends lost 0 bases and 8 bases respectively, with 11 bases between them. Per germline, CDR1 SGHRS and CDR2 YFSETQ. CDR3 loop: CASSLGPQEEKLFF. CDR3 DNA sequence: TGCGCCAGCAGCTTGGGACCACAGGAGGAAAAACTGTTTTTT.

The V gene is TRBV7-3, the J gene TRBJ1-5; maybe TRBD1 (5 bases). CDR1 is SGHTA and CDR2 is FQGTGA in the germline V gene. The CDR3 is made up of 17 amino acids. With 3 bases removed from V and 2 bases from J, the gap between germline ends came to 17 bases. Written as DNA, the CDR3 is TGTGCCAGCAGCTTGTCGGGGGGTAAACAGGGCAATCAGCCCCAGCATTTT. Translation: CASSLSGGKQGNQPQHF.

This chain uses TRBV5-1 with TRBJ2-3, with a possible D match to TRBD1 (5 bases). CDR3 length equals 14 residues. Trimming took off 4 bases at V and 2 bases at J, with 11 bases between the two ends. The germline gives CDR1 SGHRS, CDR2 YFSETQ. CDR3: CASSLRATTDTQYF. The CDR3 DNA reads TGCGCCAGCAGCCTCAGGGCTACCACAGATACGCAGTATTTT.

This chain connects TRBV9 to TRBJ1-2; TRBD1 agrees at 7 bases. The CDR3 totals 14 residues. The germline V gene has CDR1 SGDLS and CDR2 YYNGEE. V gave up 3 bases and J gave up 2 bases; unmatched junction bases: 4. Written as DNA, the CDR3 is TGTGCCAGCAGCGCGGGACAGCCAAACTATGGCTACACCTTC. Protein product: CASSAGQPNYGYTF.

The chain links TRBV5-1 to TRBJ2-7, with D perhaps assigned TRBD1 or TRBD2 (5 bases each). The CDR3 is 15 residues long. V was clipped by 0 bases and J by 0 bases, with 10 bases between them. In germline, CDR1 is SGHRS, CDR2 YFSETQ. In DNA, the CDR3 is TGCGCCAGCAGCTTGGACCGGGGCAGCTCCTACGAGCAGTACTTC. Its translation: CASSLDRGSSYEQYF. Complete variable domain (other parts from reference TRBV5-1 and TRBJ2-7): KAGVTQTPRYLIKTRGQQVTLSCSPISGHRSVSWYQQTPGQGLQFLFEYFSETQRNKGNFPGRFSGRQFSNSRSEMNVSTLELGDSALYLCASSLDRGSSYEQYFGPGTRLTVT.

This clone was recorded a few times. This sequence joins TRBV5-4 and TRBJ1-4, with unresolved D. Trimming stripped 0 bases from V and 12 bases from J, with 9 bases between. The CDR3 length is 12 residues. Germline-derived CDR1 and CDR2 are SGHNT and YYREEE (reference sequence). The CDR3 protein is CASSLDAEELFF. CDR3 sequence (DNA): TGTGCCAGCAGCTTGGATGCCGAGGAACTGTTTTTT. Filled out from reference TRBV5-4 and TRBJ1-4, the complete variable domain reads ETGVTQSPTHLIKTRGQQVTLRCSSQSGHNTVSWYQQALGQGPQFIFQYYREEENGRGNFPPRFSGLQFPNYSSELNVNALELDDSALYLCASSLDAEELFFGSGTQLSVL.